Detailed here is one T cell receptor (beta chain). No antigen is known for it. Naive CD4+ T cells were purified with Tregs depleted by CD25. Semi-nested PCR with Nested Universal Primer A followed constant-region reverse priming of full-length variable regions. One entry per CDR3 protein results from TCRdb running MiXCR on the 5' RACE reads. The sample has roughly 50,000 distinct CDR3 sequences, 15% to 20% seen once; the top ten hold around 2%. Study results and caveats: In terms of TCR gene usage, tumor memory CD4+ T cells clustered together with blood and lymph node memory CD4+ cells, as well as with lymph node naive CD4+ cells. Tumor Treg TCRs overlapped most with tumor naive CD4+ cells.

Sequencing input: naive CD4+ T cells sorted from blood. The subset here: naive CD4+ T cells, CD4+CD45RA+CD25-. This TCR came from a female donor with breast cancer.

DNA for the CDR3: TGCAGCGTTGGGGGGGGCTTTGAAGATACGCAGTATTTT. Translation: CSVGGGFEDTQYF. The chain uses TRBV29-1 and TRBJ2-3, with a weak D call TRBD2 (7 bases). Trimming stripped 4 bases from V and 5 bases from J, with 13 bases between. Germline V gene data show CDR1 as SQVTM and CDR2 as ANQGSEA. The CDR3 loop spans 13 amino acids.